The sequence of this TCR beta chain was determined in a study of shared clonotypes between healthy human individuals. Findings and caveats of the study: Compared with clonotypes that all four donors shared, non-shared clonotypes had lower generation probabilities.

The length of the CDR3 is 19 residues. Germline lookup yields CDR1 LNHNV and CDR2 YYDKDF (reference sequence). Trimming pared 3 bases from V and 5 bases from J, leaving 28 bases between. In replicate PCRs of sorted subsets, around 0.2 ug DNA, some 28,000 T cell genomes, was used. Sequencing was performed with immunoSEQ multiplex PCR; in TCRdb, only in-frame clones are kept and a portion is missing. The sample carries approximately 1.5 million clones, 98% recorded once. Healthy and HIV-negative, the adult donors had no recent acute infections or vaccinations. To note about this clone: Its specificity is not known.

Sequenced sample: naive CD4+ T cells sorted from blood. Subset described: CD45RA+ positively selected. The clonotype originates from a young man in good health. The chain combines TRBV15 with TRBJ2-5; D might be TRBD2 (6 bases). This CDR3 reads CATSSFPKEIADRRETQYF. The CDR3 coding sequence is TGTGCCACCAGCAGCTTCCCGAAGGAAATAGCGGACCGGCGTGAGACCCAGTACTTC.